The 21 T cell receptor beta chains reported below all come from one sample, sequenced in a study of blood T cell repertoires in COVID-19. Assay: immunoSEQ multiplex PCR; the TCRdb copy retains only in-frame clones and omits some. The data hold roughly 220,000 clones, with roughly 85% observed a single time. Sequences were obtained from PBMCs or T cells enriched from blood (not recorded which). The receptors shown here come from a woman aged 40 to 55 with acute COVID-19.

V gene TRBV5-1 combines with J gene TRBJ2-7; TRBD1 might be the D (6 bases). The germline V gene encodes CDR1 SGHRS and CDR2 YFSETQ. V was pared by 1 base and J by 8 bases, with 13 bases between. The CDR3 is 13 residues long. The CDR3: CASSLQGSLKQYF. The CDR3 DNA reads TGCGCCAGCAGCTTGCAGGGGTCGCTAAAGCAGTACTTC.

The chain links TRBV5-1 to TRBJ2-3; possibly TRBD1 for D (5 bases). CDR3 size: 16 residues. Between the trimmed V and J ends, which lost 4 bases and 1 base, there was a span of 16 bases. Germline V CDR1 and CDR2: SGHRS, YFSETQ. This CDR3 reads CASSPRQGTGTDTQYF. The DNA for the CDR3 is TGCGCCAGCAGCCCCCGCCAGGGAACCGGCACAGATACGCAGTATTTT.

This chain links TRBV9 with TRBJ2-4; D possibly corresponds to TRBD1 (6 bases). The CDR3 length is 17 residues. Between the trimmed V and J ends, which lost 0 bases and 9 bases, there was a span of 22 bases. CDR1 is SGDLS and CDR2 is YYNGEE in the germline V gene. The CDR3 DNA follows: TGTGCCAGCAGCGTAGCGTTCAGTGGGCAGGGGAGCGGCATTCAGTACTTC. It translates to CASSVAFSGQGSGIQYF.

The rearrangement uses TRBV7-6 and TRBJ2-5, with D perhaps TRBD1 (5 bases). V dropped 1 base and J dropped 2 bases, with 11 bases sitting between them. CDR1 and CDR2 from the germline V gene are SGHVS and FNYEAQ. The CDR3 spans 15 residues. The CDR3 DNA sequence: TGTGCCAGCAGCTTAGGAGGTGACAGACAAGAGACCCAGTACTTC. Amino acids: CASSLGGDRQETQYF.

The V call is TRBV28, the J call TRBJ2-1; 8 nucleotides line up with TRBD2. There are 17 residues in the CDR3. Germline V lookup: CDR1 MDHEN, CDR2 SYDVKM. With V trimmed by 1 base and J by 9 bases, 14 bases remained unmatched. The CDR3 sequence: CASSLFGGSGTRGEQFF. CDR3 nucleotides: TGTGCCAGCAGTTTATTTGGGGGGTCGGGGACTAGAGGTGAGCAGTTCTTC.

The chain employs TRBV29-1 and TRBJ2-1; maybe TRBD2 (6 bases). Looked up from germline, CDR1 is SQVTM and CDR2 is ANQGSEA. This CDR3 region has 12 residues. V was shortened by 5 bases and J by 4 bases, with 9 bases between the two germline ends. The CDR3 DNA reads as TGCAGCGTTTGGGAGGCTTACAATGAGCAGTTCTTC. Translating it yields CSVWEAYNEQFF.

CDR3 amino acids: CASSLGSGSFSGEQFF. The CDR3 coding sequence is TGCGCCAGCAGCTTGGGTAGCGGGAGTTTTTCGGGGGAGCAGTTCTTC. The rearrangement links TRBV5-1 to TRBJ2-1, with TRBD2 matching 9 bases. V was pared by 0 bases and J by 10 bases, with 11 bases of the junction left unmatched. Germline CDR1 reads SGHRS; CDR2 reads YFSETQ. The CDR3 extends over 16 amino acids.

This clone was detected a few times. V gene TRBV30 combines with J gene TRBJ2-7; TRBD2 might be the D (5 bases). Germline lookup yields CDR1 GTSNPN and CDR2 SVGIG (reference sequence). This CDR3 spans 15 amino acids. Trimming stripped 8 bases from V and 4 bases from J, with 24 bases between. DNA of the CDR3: TGTGCCCCCCTTCGTCGCGCGGGTAATCGTTACGAGCAGTACTTC. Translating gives CAPLRRAGNRYEQYF.

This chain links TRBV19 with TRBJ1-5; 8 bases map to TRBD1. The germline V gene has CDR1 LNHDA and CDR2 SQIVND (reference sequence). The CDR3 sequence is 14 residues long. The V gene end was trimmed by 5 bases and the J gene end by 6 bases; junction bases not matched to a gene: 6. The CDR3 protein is CASSLDRVSQPQHF. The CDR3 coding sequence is TGTGCCAGTAGTCTGGACAGGGTCTCTCAGCCCCAGCATTTT.

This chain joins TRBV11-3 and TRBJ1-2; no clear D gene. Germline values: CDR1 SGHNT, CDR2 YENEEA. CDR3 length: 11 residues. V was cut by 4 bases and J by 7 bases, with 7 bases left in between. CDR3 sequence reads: CASSSSGGYTF. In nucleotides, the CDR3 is TGTGCCAGCAGCTCTTCGGGTGGCTACACCTTC.

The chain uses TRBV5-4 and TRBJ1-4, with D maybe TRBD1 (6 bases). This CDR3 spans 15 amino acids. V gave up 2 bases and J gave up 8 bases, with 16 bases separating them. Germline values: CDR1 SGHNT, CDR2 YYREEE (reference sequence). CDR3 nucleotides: TGTGCCAGCAGCTTTCAGGGGACTACGGGGGAAAAACTGTTTTTT. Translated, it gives CASSFQGTTGEKLFF.

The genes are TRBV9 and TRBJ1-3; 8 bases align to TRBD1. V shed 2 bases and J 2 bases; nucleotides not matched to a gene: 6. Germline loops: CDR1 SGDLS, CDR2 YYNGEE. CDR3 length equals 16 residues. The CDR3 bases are TGTGCCAGCAGCGTCGGACAGGGTACTGCTGGAAACACCATATATTTT. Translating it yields CASSVGQGTAGNTIYF.

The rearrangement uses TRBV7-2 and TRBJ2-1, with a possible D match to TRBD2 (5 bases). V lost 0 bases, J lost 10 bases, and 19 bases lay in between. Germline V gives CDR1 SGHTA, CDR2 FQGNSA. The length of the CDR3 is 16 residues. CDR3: CASSLARGEGRGEQFF. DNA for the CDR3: TGTGCCAGCAGCTTAGCCCGGGGAGAGGGCCGGGGAGAGCAGTTCTTC.

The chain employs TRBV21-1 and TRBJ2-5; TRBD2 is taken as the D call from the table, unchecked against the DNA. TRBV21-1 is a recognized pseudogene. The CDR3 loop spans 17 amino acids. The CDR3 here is CASSKGLAGTIRETQYF. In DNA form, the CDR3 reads TGTGCCAGCAGCAAAGGACTAGCGGGGACGATAAGGGAGACCCAGTACTTC.

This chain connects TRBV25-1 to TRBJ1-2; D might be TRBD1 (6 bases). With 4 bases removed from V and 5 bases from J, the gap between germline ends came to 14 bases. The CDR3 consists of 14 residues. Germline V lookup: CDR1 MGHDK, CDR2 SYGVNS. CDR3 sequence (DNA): TGTGCCAGCAGTGGGTCCGGGAGGGGGTATGGCTACACCTTC. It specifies CASSGSGRGYGYTF.

The CDR3 here is CATGTATGYTF. The DNA for the CDR3 is TGTGCCACCGGGACAGCCACAGGCTACACCTTC. This rearrangement joins TRBV27 to TRBJ1-2, with 7 bases fitting TRBD1. J gave up 8 bases and V 10 bases, and 7 bases lay outside the gene matches. The germline V gene has CDR1 MNHEY and CDR2 SMNVEV (reference sequence). The CDR3 is 11 residues long.

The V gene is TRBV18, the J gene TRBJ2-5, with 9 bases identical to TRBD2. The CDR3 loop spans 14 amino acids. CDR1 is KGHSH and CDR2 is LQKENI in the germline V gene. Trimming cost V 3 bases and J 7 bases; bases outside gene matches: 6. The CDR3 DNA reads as TGTGCCAGCTCACCGGCTAGCGGGATATCGACCCAGTACTTC. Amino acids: CASSPASGISTQYF.

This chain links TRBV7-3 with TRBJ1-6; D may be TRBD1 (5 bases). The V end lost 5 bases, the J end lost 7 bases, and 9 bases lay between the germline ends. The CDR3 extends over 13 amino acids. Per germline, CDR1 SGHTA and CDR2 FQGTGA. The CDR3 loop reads CASSGHPNSPLHF. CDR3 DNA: TGTGCCAGCAGCGGACACCCAAATTCACCCCTCCACTTT.

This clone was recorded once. The CDR3 is CASSLEGAGSNQPQHF. The CDR3 DNA reads TGTGCCAGCAGCTTGGAGGGGGCTGGAAGCAATCAGCCCCAGCATTTT. This rearrangement joins TRBV5-6 to TRBJ1-5; 7 positions agree with TRBD1. Per the germline V gene, CDR1 is SGHDT and CDR2 is YYEEEE. The CDR3 length is 16 residues. After removal of 0 bases from V and 1 base from J, the junction contained 4 bases not matched to a gene.

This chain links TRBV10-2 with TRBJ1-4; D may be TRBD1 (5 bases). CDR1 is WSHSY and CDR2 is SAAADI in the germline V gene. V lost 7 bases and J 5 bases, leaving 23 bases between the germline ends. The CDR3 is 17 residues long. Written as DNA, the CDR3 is TGCGCCAGCAAACCCTTATATGACAGCACAAGAAATGAAAAACTGTTTTTT. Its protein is CASKPLYDSTRNEKLFF.

This CDR3 reads CASSVTGGGTGELFF. CDR3 coding DNA: TGTGCCAGTAGTGTAACAGGGGGGGGCACCGGGGAGCTGTTTTTT. The chain uses TRBV19 and TRBJ2-2; D perhaps matches TRBD1 (8 bases). CDR3 length: 15 amino acids. From germline, CDR1 is LNHDA and CDR2 SQIVND (reference sequence). Trimming removed 5 bases at V and 4 bases at J, with 14 bases between.